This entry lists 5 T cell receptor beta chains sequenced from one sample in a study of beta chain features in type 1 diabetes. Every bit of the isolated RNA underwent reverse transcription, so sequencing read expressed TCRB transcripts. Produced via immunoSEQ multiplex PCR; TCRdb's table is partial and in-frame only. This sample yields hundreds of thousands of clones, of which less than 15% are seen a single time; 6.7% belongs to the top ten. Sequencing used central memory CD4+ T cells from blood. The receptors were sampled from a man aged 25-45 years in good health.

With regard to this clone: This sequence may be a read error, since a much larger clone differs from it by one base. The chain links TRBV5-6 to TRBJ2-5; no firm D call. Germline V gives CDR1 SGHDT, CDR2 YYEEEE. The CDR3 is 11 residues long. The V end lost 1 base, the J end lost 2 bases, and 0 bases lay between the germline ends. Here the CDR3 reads CASSLQETQYF. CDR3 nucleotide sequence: TGTGCCAGCAGCTTGCAAGAGACCCAGTACTTC.

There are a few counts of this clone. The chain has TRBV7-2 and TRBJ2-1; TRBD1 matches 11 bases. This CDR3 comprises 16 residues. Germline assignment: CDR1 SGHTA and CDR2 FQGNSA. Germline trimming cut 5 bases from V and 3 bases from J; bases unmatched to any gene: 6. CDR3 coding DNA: TGTGCCAGCAGCCCAGCCGGGACAGGGGGCTACAATGAGCAGTTCTTC. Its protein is CASSPAGTGGYNEQFF. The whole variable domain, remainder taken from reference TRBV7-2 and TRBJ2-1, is GAGVSQSPSNKVTEKGKDVELRCDPISGHTALYWYRQSLGQGLEFLIYFQGNSAPDKSGLPSDRFSAERTGGSVSTLTIQRTQQEDSAVYLCASSPAGTGGYNEQFFGPGTRLTVL.

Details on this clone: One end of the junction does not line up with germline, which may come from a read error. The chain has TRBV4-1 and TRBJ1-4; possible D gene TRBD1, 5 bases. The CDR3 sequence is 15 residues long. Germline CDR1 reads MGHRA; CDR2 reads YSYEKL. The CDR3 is CASSPQFGGGEKLFF. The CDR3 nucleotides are TGTGCCAGCAGCCCGCAATTTGGGGGTGGTGAAAAACTGTTTTTT.

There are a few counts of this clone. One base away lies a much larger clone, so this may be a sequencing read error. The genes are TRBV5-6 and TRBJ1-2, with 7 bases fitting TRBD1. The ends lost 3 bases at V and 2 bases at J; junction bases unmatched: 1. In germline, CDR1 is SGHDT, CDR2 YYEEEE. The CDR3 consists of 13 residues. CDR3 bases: TGTGCCAGCAGCTCGACAGGGAACTATGGCTACACCTTC. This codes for CASSSTGNYGYTF. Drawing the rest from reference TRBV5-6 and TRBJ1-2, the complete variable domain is DAGVTQSPTHLIKTRGQQVTLRCSPKSGHDTVSWYQQALGQGPQFIFQYYEEEERQRGNFPDRFSGHQFPNYSSELNVNALLLGDSALYLCASSSTGNYGYTFGSGTRLTVV.

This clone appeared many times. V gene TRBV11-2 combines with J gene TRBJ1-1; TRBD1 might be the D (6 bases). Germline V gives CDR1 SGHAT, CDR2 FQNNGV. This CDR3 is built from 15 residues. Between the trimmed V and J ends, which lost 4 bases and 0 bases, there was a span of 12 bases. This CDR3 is CASSYGGGVNTEAFF. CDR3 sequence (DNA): TGTGCCAGCAGCTATGGTGGGGGCGTGAACACTGAAGCTTTCTTT.